Listed below are T cell receptor beta chains from one sample, sequenced in a study of T cell responses to AZD1222 COVID-19 vaccine. Sequencing used immunoSEQ multiplex PCR; TCRdb keeps in-frame clones, though not all of them. Seen here are 100,000 to 120,000 clones, 80% to 95% observed once, and the top ten hold more than 2%. The starting material was peripheral blood, obtained 28 days after the second AZD1222 dose. Receptor source: an adult who received the AZD1222 COVID-19 vaccine. The CDR3 runs from the conserved cysteine through the conserved F or W. The order of the fields is V gene, J gene, clone size, D gene, CDR3 protein, CDR3 DNA. A D gene is named only where the DNA matches it firmly. The size field is filled for only some rows; it gives once, few, many or a size class.

v_gene: TRBV3-1/TRBV3-2; j_gene: TRBJ1-1; abundance: NA; d_gene: NA; CDR3aa: CASSQERQDTEAFF; CDR3nt: TGTGCCAGCAGCCAAGAAAGACAGGACACTGAAGCTTTCTTT
v_gene: TRBV7-8; j_gene: TRBJ2-5; abundance: NA; d_gene: TRBD1; CDR3aa: CASSAMTGVSETQYF; CDR3nt: TGTGCCAGCAGCGCCATGACAGGGGTCAGTGAGACCCAGTACTTC
v_gene: TRBV6-5; j_gene: TRBJ2-7; abundance: NA; d_gene: TRBD1; CDR3aa: CASSNRDRGYEQYF; CDR3nt: TGTGCCAGCAGCAACCGGGACAGGGGCTACGAGCAGTACTTC
v_gene: TRBV10-3; j_gene: TRBJ2-7; abundance: NA; d_gene: NA; CDR3aa: CAISEPAAKVSGYEQYF; CDR3nt: TGTGCCATCAGTGAGCCTGCCGCGAAAGTATCGGGGTACGAGCAGTACTTC
v_gene: TRBV5-1; j_gene: TRBJ2-3; abundance: NA; d_gene: TRBD2; CDR3aa: CASSSLAATADTQYF; CDR3nt: TGCGCCAGCAGCTCACTAGCGGCGACGGCAGATACGCAGTATTTT
v_gene: TRBV2; j_gene: TRBJ2-1; abundance: NA; d_gene: NA; CDR3aa: CASSNFDEQFF; CDR3nt: TGTGCCAGCAGTAACTTCGATGAGCAGTTCTTC
v_gene: TRBV5-8; j_gene: TRBJ1-2; abundance: once; d_gene: TRBD1; CDR3aa: CASSTGTGGDGYTF; CDR3nt: TGTGCCAGCAGCACCGGGACAGGGGGCGATGGCTACACCTTC
v_gene: TRBV18; j_gene: TRBJ1-2; abundance: NA; d_gene: TRBD1; CDR3aa: CASSPGTGVVGYTF; CDR3nt: TGTGCCAGCTCACCCGGGACAGGGGTTGTTGGCTACACCTTC
v_gene: TRBV10-3; j_gene: TRBJ1-2; abundance: NA; d_gene: NA; CDR3aa: CAISLAMGRNGYTF; CDR3nt: TGTGCCATCAGTTTGGCGATGGGCAGGAATGGCTACACCTTC
v_gene: TRBV19; j_gene: TRBJ1-1; abundance: NA; d_gene: NA; CDR3aa: CASSTGQGGTEAFF; CDR3nt: TGTGCCAGTAGTACCGGGCAGGGCGGCACTGAAGCTTTCTTT
v_gene: TRBV18; j_gene: TRBJ2-2; abundance: NA; d_gene: TRBD1; CDR3aa: CASSQRTGNTGELFF; CDR3nt: TGTGCCAGCTCGCAGAGGACAGGGAACACCGGGGAGCTGTTTTTT
v_gene: TRBV4-1; j_gene: TRBJ2-5; abundance: NA; d_gene: NA; CDR3aa: CASSQDPGAWETQYF; CDR3nt: TGCGCCAGCAGCCAAGATCCGGGGGCCTGGGAGACCCAGTACTTC
v_gene: TRBV7-3; j_gene: TRBJ1-1; abundance: NA; d_gene: TRBD1; CDR3aa: CASSDRGGTEAFF; CDR3nt: TGTGCCAGCAGCGACAGGGGCGGCACTGAAGCTTTCTTT
v_gene: TRBV5-4; j_gene: TRBJ2-3; abundance: few; d_gene: NA; CDR3aa: CASSSRGTDTQYF; CDR3nt: TGTGCCAGCAGCTCCCGGGGCACAGATACGCAGTATTTT
v_gene: TRBV7-9; j_gene: TRBJ1-4; abundance: once; d_gene: NA; CDR3aa: CASSLWGSGTLNEKLFF; CDR3nt: TGTGCCAGCAGCTTATGGGGATCGGGTACCCTAAATGAAAAACTGTTTTTT
v_gene: TRBV6-5; j_gene: TRBJ1-3; abundance: NA; d_gene: NA; CDR3aa: CASSYSQGTGNTIYF; CDR3nt: TGTGCCAGCAGTTACTCACAGGGTACTGGAAACACCATATATTTT
v_gene: TRBV9; j_gene: TRBJ2-7; abundance: NA; d_gene: NA; CDR3aa: CASSPYLMGYEQYF; CDR3nt: TGTGCCAGCAGCCCATACCTGATGGGTTACGAGCAGTACTTC
v_gene: TRBV9; j_gene: TRBJ1-3; abundance: NA; d_gene: NA; CDR3aa: CASSGRGSSGNTIYF; CDR3nt: TGTGCCAGCAGTGGTAGGGGATCCTCTGGAAACACCATATATTTT
v_gene: TRBV5-1; j_gene: TRBJ2-5; abundance: NA; d_gene: TRBD2; CDR3aa: CASSSGWGLAWETQYF; CDR3nt: TGCGCCAGCAGCTCAGGGTGGGGACTAGCGTGGGAGACCCAGTACTTC
v_gene: TRBV12-3/TRBV12-4; j_gene: TRBJ1-3; abundance: NA; d_gene: NA; CDR3aa: CASSWGLGNTIYF; CDR3nt: TGTGCCAGCAGTTGGGGTCTCGGAAACACCATATATTTT
v_gene: TRBV14; j_gene: TRBJ2-7; abundance: NA; d_gene: NA; CDR3aa: CASSHSESSYEQYF; CDR3nt: TGTGCCAGCAGCCACAGTGAAAGCTCCTACGAGCAGTACTTC
v_gene: TRBV7-9; j_gene: TRBJ1-2; abundance: NA; d_gene: NA; CDR3aa: CASSLSGRSTSLYGYTF; CDR3nt: TGTGCCAGCAGCTTATCCGGCAGATCCACAAGTCTCTATGGCTACACCTTC
v_gene: TRBV7-2; j_gene: TRBJ1-3; abundance: NA; d_gene: NA; CDR3aa: CASSLVGNSGNTIYF; CDR3nt: TGTGCCAGCAGCTTAGTGGGCAACTCTGGAAACACCATATATTTT
v_gene: TRBV5-1; j_gene: TRBJ1-1; abundance: NA; d_gene: TRBD1; CDR3aa: CASSPGTGETEAFF; CDR3nt: TGCGCCAGCAGCCCCGGGACAGGGGAGACTGAAGCTTTCTTT
v_gene: TRBV2; j_gene: TRBJ2-7; abundance: once; d_gene: NA; CDR3aa: CASSEGPDTRGYEQYF; CDR3nt: TGTGCCAGCAGTGAGGGACCCGACACGAGGGGCTACGAGCAGTACTTC
v_gene: TRBV12-3/TRBV12-4; j_gene: TRBJ2-2; abundance: NA; d_gene: TRBD1; CDR3aa: CASKTGRTGELFF; CDR3nt: TGTGCCAGCAAGACAGGGCGGACCGGGGAGCTGTTTTTT
v_gene: TRBV18; j_gene: TRBJ1-6; abundance: NA; d_gene: NA; CDR3aa: CASSQQGAGNSPLHF; CDR3nt: TGTGCCAGCTCGCAACAGGGTGCGGGAAATTCACCCCTCCACTTT
v_gene: TRBV11-2; j_gene: TRBJ1-5; abundance: NA; d_gene: NA; CDR3aa: CASSLMPRGQGPQHF; CDR3nt: TGTGCCAGCAGCTTAATGCCACGCGGACAAGGGCCCCAGCATTTT
v_gene: TRBV5-1; j_gene: TRBJ2-2; abundance: NA; d_gene: NA; CDR3aa: CASSLAPSSNTGELFF; CDR3nt: TGCGCCAGCAGCTTGGCCCCCAGTTCGAACACCGGGGAGCTGTTTTTT
v_gene: TRBV11-2; j_gene: TRBJ1-3; abundance: NA; d_gene: NA; CDR3aa: CASSSIRAPGDTIYF; CDR3nt: TGTGCCAGCAGCTCTATCCGGGCTCCAGGGGACACCATATATTTT
v_gene: TRBV3-1/TRBV3-2; j_gene: TRBJ1-2; abundance: NA; d_gene: NA; CDR3aa: CASSAEVGYTF; CDR3nt: TGTGCCAGCAGCGCCGAGGTTGGCTACACCTTC
v_gene: TRBV11-2; j_gene: TRBJ2-4; abundance: NA; d_gene: NA; CDR3aa: CASSPLVGASIQYF; CDR3nt: TGTGCCAGCAGCCCTTTAGTCGGGGCCAGCATTCAGTACTTC
v_gene: TRBV5-5; j_gene: TRBJ2-5; abundance: NA; d_gene: NA; CDR3aa: CASSLEVAQETQYF; CDR3nt: TGTGCCAGCAGCTTAGAAGTCGCCCAAGAGACCCAGTACTTC
v_gene: TRBV28; j_gene: TRBJ1-1; abundance: NA; d_gene: NA; CDR3aa: CASSSLDRLEAFF; CDR3nt: TGTGCCAGCAGTTCTCTGGACAGACTTGAAGCTTTCTTT
v_gene: TRBV2; j_gene: TRBJ1-4; abundance: NA; d_gene: NA; CDR3aa: CASSEGRVDEKLFF; CDR3nt: TGTGCCAGCAGTGAGGGCAGGGTTGACGAAAAACTGTTTTTT
v_gene: TRBV14; j_gene: TRBJ2-2; abundance: few; d_gene: NA; CDR3aa: CASSPLGDGIDTGELFF; CDR3nt: TGTGCCAGCAGCCCGCTAGGGGACGGGATCGACACCGGGGAGCTGTTTTTT
v_gene: TRBV10-3; j_gene: TRBJ2-5; abundance: once; d_gene: NA; CDR3aa: CATTGNQETQYF; CDR3nt: TGTGCCACAACAGGGAACCAAGAGACCCAGTACTTC
v_gene: TRBV19; j_gene: TRBJ1-6; abundance: NA; d_gene: NA; CDR3aa: CASSTLGQIMDSPLHF; CDR3nt: TGTGCCAGTAGTACCCTGGGGCAGATCATGGATTCACCCCTCCACTTT
v_gene: TRBV5-5; j_gene: TRBJ2-7; abundance: once; d_gene: NA; CDR3aa: CASSAGRIRYEQYF; CDR3nt: TGTGCCAGCAGCGCCGGCAGGATCCGTTACGAGCAGTACTTC
v_gene: TRBV27; j_gene: TRBJ2-3; abundance: NA; d_gene: NA; CDR3aa: CASSPTPLRARGTDTQYF; CDR3nt: TGTGCCAGCAGTCCGACACCCCTACGGGCCAGGGGTACAGATACGCAGTATTTT
v_gene: TRBV5-6; j_gene: TRBJ1-5; abundance: NA; d_gene: NA; CDR3aa: CASSLASGQSNQPQHF; CDR3nt: TGTGCCAGCAGCTTGGCCTCGGGGCAGAGTAATCAGCCCCAGCATTTT
v_gene: TRBV9; j_gene: TRBJ1-1; abundance: once; d_gene: NA; CDR3aa: CASSVESNTEAFF; CDR3nt: TGTGCCAGCAGCGTAGAGTCTAACACTGAAGCTTTCTTT
v_gene: TRBV2; j_gene: TRBJ1-1; abundance: NA; d_gene: NA; CDR3aa: CASRMTGYPEAFF; CDR3nt: TGTGCCAGCAGGATGACAGGATACCCCGAGGCTTTCTTT
v_gene: TRBV15; j_gene: TRBJ2-5; abundance: NA; d_gene: NA; CDR3aa: CATRRDGVETQYF; CDR3nt: TGTGCCACCAGGAGGGACGGAGTGGAGACCCAGTACTTC
v_gene: TRBV5-1; j_gene: TRBJ2-2; abundance: NA; d_gene: TRBD1; CDR3aa: CASSAQGAGELFF; CDR3nt: TGCGCCAGCAGCGCTCAGGGGGCCGGGGAGCTGTTTTTT
v_gene: TRBV19; j_gene: TRBJ2-2; abundance: NA; d_gene: NA; CDR3aa: CASSIRRENTGELFF; CDR3nt: TGTGCCAGTAGTATTCGCCGGGAAAACACCGGGGAGCTGTTTTTT
v_gene: TRBV19; j_gene: TRBJ1-1; abundance: NA; d_gene: NA; CDR3aa: CASSNLRDPYLDTEAFF; CDR3nt: TGTGCCAGTAGTAATCTCCGGGACCCCTACTTGGACACTGAAGCTTTCTTT
v_gene: TRBV29-1; j_gene: TRBJ1-4; abundance: NA; d_gene: NA; CDR3aa: CSGRSVNEKLFF; CDR3nt: TGCAGCGGACGGAGCGTTAATGAAAAACTGTTTTTT
v_gene: TRBV10-1; j_gene: TRBJ2-5; abundance: NA; d_gene: NA; CDR3aa: CASSDGRGTQETQYF; CDR3nt: TGCGCCAGCAGTGATGGGCGGGGCACCCAAGAGACCCAGTACTTC
v_gene: TRBV19; j_gene: TRBJ1-6; abundance: NA; d_gene: TRBD1; CDR3aa: CASTRSRGTATTPLHF; CDR3nt: TGTGCCAGTACCCGAAGCCGGGGGACAGCAACAACGCCTCTCCACTTT
v_gene: TRBV5-3; j_gene: TRBJ2-3; abundance: NA; d_gene: NA; CDR3aa: CARSLVGRGRTDTQYF; CDR3nt: TGTGCCAGAAGCTTGGTTGGGCGGGGGCGCACAGATACGCAGTATTTT
v_gene: TRBV11-2; j_gene: TRBJ2-3; abundance: NA; d_gene: NA; CDR3aa: CASSLVGGGQSTDTQYF; CDR3nt: TGTGCCAGCAGCTTAGTAGGGGGGGGACAGTCCACAGATACGCAGTATTTT
v_gene: TRBV20-1; j_gene: TRBJ1-2; abundance: NA; d_gene: TRBD1; CDR3aa: CSTDRADGYTF; CDR3nt: TGCAGTACGGACAGGGCCGATGGCTACACCTTC
v_gene: TRBV7-2; j_gene: TRBJ2-1; abundance: once; d_gene: NA; CDR3aa: CASSEGTREQFF; CDR3nt: TGTGCCAGCAGCGAGGGCACTCGTGAGCAGTTCTTC
v_gene: TRBV2; j_gene: TRBJ2-3; abundance: NA; d_gene: NA; CDR3aa: CASSEGDTQYF; CDR3nt: TGTGCCAGCAGTGAAGGAGATACGCAGTATTTT